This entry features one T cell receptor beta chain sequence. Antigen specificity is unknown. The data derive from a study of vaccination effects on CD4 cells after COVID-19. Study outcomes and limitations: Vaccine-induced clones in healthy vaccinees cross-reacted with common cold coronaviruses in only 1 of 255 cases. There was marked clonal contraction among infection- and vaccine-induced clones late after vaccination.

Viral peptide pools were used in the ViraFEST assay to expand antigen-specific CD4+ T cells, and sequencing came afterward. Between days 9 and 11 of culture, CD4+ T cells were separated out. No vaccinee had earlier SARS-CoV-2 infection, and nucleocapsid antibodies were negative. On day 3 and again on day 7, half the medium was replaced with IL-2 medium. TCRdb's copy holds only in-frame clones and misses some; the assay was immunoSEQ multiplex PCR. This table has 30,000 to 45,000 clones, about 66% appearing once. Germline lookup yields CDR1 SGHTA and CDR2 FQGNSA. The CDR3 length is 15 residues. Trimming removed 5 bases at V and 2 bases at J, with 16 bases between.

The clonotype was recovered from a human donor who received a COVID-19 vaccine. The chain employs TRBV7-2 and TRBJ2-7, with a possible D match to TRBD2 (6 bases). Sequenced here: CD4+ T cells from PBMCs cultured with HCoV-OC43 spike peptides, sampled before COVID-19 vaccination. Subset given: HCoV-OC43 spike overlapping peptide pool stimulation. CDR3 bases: TGTGCCAGCAGCCCGTGGGTTGGGGGGACCTACGAGCAGTACTTC. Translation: CASSPWVGGTYEQYF.